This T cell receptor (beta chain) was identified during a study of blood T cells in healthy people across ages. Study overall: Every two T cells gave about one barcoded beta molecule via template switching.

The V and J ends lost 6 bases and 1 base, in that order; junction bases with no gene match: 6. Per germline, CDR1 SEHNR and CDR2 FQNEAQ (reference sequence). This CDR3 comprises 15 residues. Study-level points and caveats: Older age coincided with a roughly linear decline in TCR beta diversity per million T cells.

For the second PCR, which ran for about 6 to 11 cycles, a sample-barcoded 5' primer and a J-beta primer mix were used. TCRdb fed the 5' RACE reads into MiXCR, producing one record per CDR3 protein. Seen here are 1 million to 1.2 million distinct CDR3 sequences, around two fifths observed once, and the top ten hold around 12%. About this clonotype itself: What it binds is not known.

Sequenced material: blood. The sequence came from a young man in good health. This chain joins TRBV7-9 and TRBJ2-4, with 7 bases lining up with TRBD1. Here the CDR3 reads CASSPQGSAKNIQYF. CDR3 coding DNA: TGTGCCAGCAGTCCACAGGGGTCGGCCAAAAACATTCAGTACTTC.